The clone carrying this T cell receptor (beta chain) was seen a single time. Antigen specificity is unknown. The data were obtained in a study of T cells in tuberculosis. Study-level information: In South Africa, adults with active tuberculosis were compared with IGRA-negative and latently infected IGRA-positive adolescents. Study-wide findings and caveats: GEM motif frequencies gave about 70% accuracy; the GMM repertoire gave 85% to 90%.

Produced via immunoSEQ multiplex PCR; TCRdb's table is partial and in-frame only. Here the sample spans approximately 31,000 clones, roughly 95% being singletons. This receptor was identified in a donor between 10 and 35 years old with latent tuberculosis or without tuberculosis infection. Sequences were obtained from PBMCs.

The CDR3 sequence: CASEVEGWSGELFF. The CDR3 region has the DNA TGTGCCAGCGAGGTGGAAGGATGGTCAGGGGAGCTGTTTTTT. The chain recombines TRBV2 with TRBJ2-2; no firm D call. The V and J ends lost 8 bases and 8 bases respectively, with 18 bases between them. CDR1 is SNHLY and CDR2 is FYNNEI in the germline V gene. The CDR3 is 14 amino acids.